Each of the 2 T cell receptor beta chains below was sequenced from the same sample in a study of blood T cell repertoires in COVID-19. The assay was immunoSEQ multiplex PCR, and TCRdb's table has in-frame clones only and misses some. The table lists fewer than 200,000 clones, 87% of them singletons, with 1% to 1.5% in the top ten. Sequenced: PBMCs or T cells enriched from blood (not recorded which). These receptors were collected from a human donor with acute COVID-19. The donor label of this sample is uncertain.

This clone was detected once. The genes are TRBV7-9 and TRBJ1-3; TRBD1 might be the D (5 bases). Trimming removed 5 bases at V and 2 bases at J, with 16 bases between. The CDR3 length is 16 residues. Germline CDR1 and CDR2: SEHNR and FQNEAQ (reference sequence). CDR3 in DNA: TGTGCCAGCAGCCACCGAACAGGAACCCCTGGAAACACCATATATTTT. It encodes CASSHRTGTPGNTIYF.

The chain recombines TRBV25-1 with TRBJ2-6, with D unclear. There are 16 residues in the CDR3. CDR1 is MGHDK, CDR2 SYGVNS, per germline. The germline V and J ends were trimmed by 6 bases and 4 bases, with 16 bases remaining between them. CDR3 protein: CASRGPSVHGANVLTF. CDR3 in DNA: TGTGCCAGCAGGGGCCCATCCGTCCACGGGGCCAACGTCCTGACTTTC. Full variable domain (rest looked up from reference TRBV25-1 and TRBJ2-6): EADIYQTPRYLVIGTGKKITLECSQTMGHDKMYWYQQDPGMELHLIHYSYGVNSTEKGDLSSESTVSRIRTEHFPLTLESARPSHTSQYLCASRGPSVHGANVLTFGAGSRLTVL.